The 31 T cell receptor beta chains presented below share a single source sample, sequenced in a study of breast tumors, draining lymph nodes, adjacent tissues. The lymph nodes were axillary draining lymph nodes from breast cancer patients. TCRdb used MiXCR to reprocess the multiplex PCR reads, holding one entry per CDR3 protein. The sample includes some 130,000 distinct CDR3 sequences, just under 20% of them seen just once. The sequenced sample consisted of axillary lymph node tissue. Receptor source: a female donor with breast cancer. Some clones in this sample may be carry-over from other donors' samples.

Details on this clonotype: This clone may be a read error of a much larger clone one base away. The chain is built from TRBV5-1 and TRBJ1-4, with TRBD1 as a possible D gene (5 bases). Germline V gene data show CDR1 as SGHRS and CDR2 as YFSETQ. The CDR3 is made up of 16 amino acids. Trimming took 6 bases from V and 5 from J, leaving 20 bases between them. The CDR3 reads CASNVGGTQLNEKLFF. CDR3 sequence (DNA): TGCGCCAGCAACGTTGGAGGGACCCAACTGAATGAAAAACTGTTTTTT. Full variable domain (remainder filled in from reference TRBV5-1 and TRBJ1-4): KAGVTQTPRYLIKTRGQQVTLSCSPISGHRSVSWYQQTPGQGLQFLFEYFSETQRNKGNFPGRFSGRQFSNSRSEMNVSTLELGDSALYLCASNVGGTQLNEKLFFGSGTQLSVL.

This clonotype showed up just once. The CDR3 nucleotides are TGTGCCAGCAACCCACAGGGACTCACCGGGGAGCTGTTTTTT. It yields the protein CASNPQGLTGELFF. The V and J genes are TRBV28 and TRBJ2-2; D might be TRBD1 or TRBD2, each matching 6 bases. Germline CDR1 MDHEN, CDR2 SYDVKM. The CDR3 contains 14 residues. V lost 7 bases and J 4 bases, leaving 13 bases between the germline ends.

This clonotype was recorded at least ten times. The chain combines TRBV4-1 with TRBJ2-7; D gene uncertain. V lost 1 base and J 2 bases, leaving 12 bases between the germline ends. CDR3 size: 15 residues. Germline V gene lookup returns CDR1 MGHRA and CDR2 YSYEKL. The CDR3 sequence: CASSQVSTFPYEQYF. CDR3 coding DNA: TGCGCCAGCAGCCAAGTCTCCACCTTTCCCTACGAGCAGTACTTC.

This clonotype was counted only a few times. The rearrangement uses TRBV5-6 and TRBJ2-6; no definite D call. The V end lost 2 bases, the J end lost 4 bases, and 10 bases lay between the germline ends. CDR1 and CDR2 from the germline V gene are SGHDT and YYEEEE. The CDR3 has 15 residues. The CDR3 DNA reads as TGTGCCAGCAGCTTCTATAGATCCGGGGCCAACGTCCTGACTTTC. It is translated as CASSFYRSGANVLTF.

This clonotype was recorded at least ten times. The chain links TRBV20-1 to TRBJ2-5; D perhaps matches TRBD1 (6 bases). Trimming cost V 6 bases and J 5 bases, with 19 bases left between them. Germline V gene data show CDR1 as DFQATT and CDR2 as SNEGSKA (reference sequence). CDR3 length equals 14 residues. CDR3 region: CSAAIEGEGETQYF. CDR3 nucleotides: TGCAGTGCAGCCATAGAGGGGGAAGGTGAGACCCAGTACTTC.

This clonotype occurred a few times. J is TRBJ1-2 and V is TRBV28; 9 bases are shared with TRBD1. From germline, CDR1 is MDHEN and CDR2 SYDVKM. This CDR3 is 14 amino acids long. The ends lost 7 bases at V and 4 bases at J; junction bases unmatched: 7. The CDR3 DNA follows: TGTGCCAGCACCAAACAGGGGGCAGGCTATGGCTACACCTTC. This gives the protein CASTKQGAGYGYTF.

This clonotype was counted a few times. The gene calls are TRBV6-5 and TRBJ2-5, with 9 bases matching TRBD2. Germline-derived CDR1 and CDR2 are MNHEY and SVGAGI. The CDR3 length is 17 residues. V dropped 2 bases and J dropped 5; count of bases not matched to a gene: 12. The CDR3 protein is CASSYSGGSGGRETQYF. CDR3 nucleotide sequence: TGTGCCAGCAGTTACAGCGGGGGTAGCGGGGGCCGGGAGACCCAGTACTTC.

This clonotype was recorded many times. The chain uses TRBV30 and TRBJ2-7; D possibly uses TRBD1 or TRBD2 (5 bases each). Germline V gene data show CDR1 as GTSNPN and CDR2 as SVGIG (reference sequence). V lost 2 bases to trimming and J lost 1 base, with 15 bases between them. This CDR3 contains 15 residues. The CDR3 is CAWSIPGPLSYEQYF. The CDR3 DNA reads TGTGCCTGGAGTATACCGGGACCACTTTCCTACGAGCAGTACTTC.

This clonotype was observed many times. The V gene is TRBV19, the J gene TRBJ2-6; 7 nucleotides agree with TRBD1. CDR3 length equals 16 residues. The J segment lost 0 bases and the V segment lost 4 bases, leaving 3 bases of the junction unmatched. Germline V CDR1 and CDR2: LNHDA, SQIVND (reference sequence). The CDR3 DNA sequence: TGTGCCAGTAGTACGGGACAGACCTCTGGGGCCAACGTCCTGACTTTC. It yields the protein CASSTGQTSGANVLTF. Combining the CDR3 with reference TRBV19 and TRBJ2-6 gives the whole variable domain DGGITQSPKYLFRKEGQNVTLSCEQNLNHDAMYWYRQDPGQGLRLIYYSQIVNDFQKGDIAEGYSVSREKKESFPLTVTSAQKNPTAFYLCASSTGQTSGANVLTFGAGSRLTVL.

To note about this clonotype: This may arise from a read error, as a much more abundant clone is one base away. The chain uses TRBV12-3 or TRBV12-4 and TRBJ2-3; 8 bases are a match to TRBD2. This CDR3 is 15 amino acids long. V was pared by 7 bases and J by 0 bases, with 6 bases of the junction left unmatched. CDR3 nucleotide sequence: TGTGCCAGCATCCTTAGCGGGGTTAGCACAGATACGCAGTATTTT. It is translated as CASILSGVSTDTQYF.

This chain's CDR3 is CASSRTSASGELFF. The CDR3 DNA sequence: TGTGCCAGCAGCCGGACTAGCGCATCCGGGGAGCTGTTTTTT. The chain couples TRBV28 to TRBJ2-2; TRBD2 aligns across 9 bases. The CDR3 is 14 amino acids. Germline V gives CDR1 MDHEN, CDR2 SYDVKM. Trimming took 6 bases from V and 6 from J; bases not matched to a gene: 5.

This clonotype was picked up many times. The genes are TRBV20-1 and TRBJ1-4; 8 nucleotides match TRBD1. Per germline, CDR1 DFQATT and CDR2 SNEGSKA (reference sequence). V lost 0 bases to trimming and J lost 5 bases; unmatched junction nucleotides: 2. The length of the CDR3 is 14 residues. CDR3 DNA: TGCAGTGCTAGAGATCCAGGGGGCAATGAAAAACTGTTTTTT. It specifies CSARDPGGNEKLFF.

This clonotype was seen ten or more times. This chain uses TRBV9 with TRBJ2-5; the D is unclear. The CDR3 covers 15 residues. V gave up 0 bases and J gave up 2 bases, with 11 bases separating them. Germline V CDR1 and CDR2: SGDLS, YYNGEE. The CDR3 is CASSVGSGLQETQYF. The CDR3, as DNA: TGTGCCAGCAGCGTAGGATCAGGTCTTCAAGAGACCCAGTACTTC. The full variable domain, completed using reference TRBV9 and TRBJ2-5, is DSGVTQTPKHLITATGQRVTLRCSPRSGDLSVYWYQQSLDQGLQFLIQYYNGEERAKGNILERFSAQQFPDLHSELNLSSLELGDSALYFCASSVGSGLQETQYFGPGTRLLVL.

The sample holds many counts of this clonotype. The genes are TRBV20-1 and TRBJ2-1, with 7 bases lining up with TRBD2. J was trimmed by 5 bases and V by 0 bases; bases with no gene match: 10. Germline loops: CDR1 DFQATT, CDR2 SNEGSKA (reference sequence). This CDR3 comprises 16 residues. The CDR3 protein is CSARDPLREWDNEQFF. In nucleotides, the CDR3 is TGCAGTGCTAGAGACCCCCTGCGGGAGTGGGACAATGAGCAGTTCTTC.

With regard to this clonotype: Being one base from a much bigger clone, this may be a read error. The rearrangement joins TRBV6-2 or TRBV6-3 to TRBJ2-3; D gene ambiguous. Germline V gene sequence: CDR1 MNHEY, CDR2 SVGEGT. The CDR3 extends over 16 amino acids. V lost 2 bases, J lost 2 bases, and 14 bases lay in between. DNA of the CDR3: TGTGCCAGCAGTTACCCCGGGCAGGTCACCACAGATACGCAGTATTTT. Translation: CASSYPGQVTTDTQYF.

This clonotype came up many times. The genes are TRBV20-1 and TRBJ1-2, with TRBD1 identical over 9 bases. This CDR3 is 16 amino acids long. Germline V gives CDR1 DFQATT, CDR2 SNEGSKA (reference sequence). As DNA, the CDR3 is TGCGCAGTCCCCCGGGATTTTGGACAGGGGAACTATGGCTACACCTTC. Amino acids: CAVPRDFGQGNYGYTF.

This clonotype was detected many times. This chain uses TRBV6-1 with TRBJ2-7; tentatively, D is TRBD1 or TRBD2 (5 bases each). The CDR3 runs to 14 residues. Germline CDR1 and CDR2: MNHNS and SASEGT. V was trimmed by 5 bases and J by 7 bases, leaving 18 bases between them. CDR3 residues: CASSSSGTGREQYF. The DNA for the CDR3 is TGTGCCAGCAGTTCTTCCGGGACCGGAAGGGAGCAGTACTTC.

The chain joins TRBV20-1 to TRBJ2-4; D may be TRBD1 (5 bases). The CDR3 is 12 residues long. Deletions cut 3 bases from V and 12 bases from J, with 15 bases between. Germline V gene lookup returns CDR1 DFQATT and CDR2 SNEGSKA (reference sequence). Here the CDR3 reads CSASDSWYDQYF. DNA of the CDR3: TGCAGTGCTAGCGACAGTTGGTATGATCAGTACTTC.

This clonotype has at least ten counts. The chain combines TRBV6-5 with TRBJ1-2; D possibly corresponds to TRBD1 (5 bases). CDR1 is MNHEY, CDR2 SVGAGI, per germline. This CDR3 region has 14 residues. V was cut by 2 bases and J by 4 bases, with 11 bases left in between. The CDR3 reads CASSYEGLAYGYTF. The CDR3 DNA sequence: TGTGCCAGCAGTTACGAGGGACTAGCCTATGGCTACACCTTC.

About this clonotype itself: This could be a read error, since a much larger clone is one nucleotide away. The rearrangement uses TRBV29-1 and TRBJ2-1; TRBD1 matches 7 bases. There are 12 residues in the CDR3. Germline CDR1 SQVTM, CDR2 ANQGSEA. The DNA for the CDR3 is TGCAGCGCCCAGGGGGTCATCAATGAGCGGTTCTTC. Translating it yields CSAQGVINERFF.

This sequence joins TRBV7-3 and TRBJ2-3, with D perhaps matching TRBD2 (6 bases). Deletions cut 8 bases from V and 3 bases from J, with 18 bases between. This CDR3 comprises 15 residues. Germline CDR1 reads SGHTA; CDR2 reads FQGTGA. The CDR3 is CASGLGLAETDTQYF. The CDR3 DNA sequence: TGTGCCAGCGGCCTCGGGTTAGCGGAAACAGATACGCAGTATTTT. The variable domain in full, completed from reference TRBV7-3 and TRBJ2-3, reads GAGVSQTPSNKVTEKGKYVELRCDPISGHTALYWYRQSLGQGPEFLIYFQGTGAADDSGLPNDRFFAVRPEGSVSTLKIQRTERGDSAVYLCASGLGLAETDTQYFGPGTRLTVL.

This clonotype has ten or more counts. J is TRBJ1-2 and V is TRBV2; possibly TRBD1 for D (6 bases). Germline assignment: CDR1 SNHLY and CDR2 FYNNEI. The CDR3 runs 14 residues. Trimming pared 3 bases from V and 8 bases from J, leaving 16 bases between. The CDR3 DNA is TGTGCCAGCAGTGAGTTACAGGGAGGGAAGGGCTACACCTTC. This encodes CASSELQGGKGYTF.

This clonotype appeared once. A much larger clone sits a single nucleotide away, making a read error possible. The genes are TRBV20-1 and TRBJ1-5; no clear D gene. The germline V gene has CDR1 DFQATT and CDR2 SNEGSKA (reference sequence). CDR3 size: 12 residues. Trimming pared 3 bases from V and 13 bases from J, leaving 16 bases between. CDR3 region: CSASSSAMQQHF. The CDR3 DNA is TGCAGTGCTAGTTCGAGCGCTATGCAACAGCATTTT.

There are many counts of this clonotype. The genes are TRBV20-1 and TRBJ1-6, with TRBD1 identical over 9 bases. CDR1 is DFQATT, CDR2 SNEGSKA, per germline (reference sequence). V was clipped by 0 bases and J by 10 bases; unmatched bases: 4. This CDR3 is built from 14 residues. The CDR3 DNA reads TGCAGTGCTAGAGAATACAGGGGGCACTCACCCCTCCACTTT. Translated, it gives CSAREYRGHSPLHF.

The rearrangement joins TRBV3-1 to TRBJ1-5; TRBD1 matches at 7 bases. The CDR3 is 15 residues long. Germline V lookup: CDR1 LGHDT, CDR2 YNNKEL (reference sequence). Trimming cost V 1 base and J 2 bases; bases outside gene matches: 2. The CDR3 here is CASSQGTGGNQPQHF. As DNA, the CDR3 is TGTGCCAGCAGCCAAGGAACAGGGGGCAATCAGCCCCAGCATTTT. The variable domain in full, completed from reference TRBV3-1 and TRBJ1-5, reads DTAVSQTPKYLVTQMGNDKSIKCEQNLGHDTMYWYKQDSKKFLKIMFSYNNKELIINETVPNRFSPKSPDKAHLNLHINSLELGDSAVYFCASSQGTGGNQPQHFGDGTRLSIL.

This clonotype was counted a few times. This CDR3 is CASSSLAGKNTGELFF. CDR3 nucleotide sequence: TGCGCCAGCAGCTCCTTAGCGGGGAAGAACACCGGGGAGCTGTTTTTT. The rearrangement uses TRBV5-1 and TRBJ2-2, with TRBD2 identical over 8 bases. This CDR3 is 16 amino acids long. Looked up from germline, CDR1 is SGHRS and CDR2 is YFSETQ. The trim removed 3 bases at V and 1 base at J, leaving 5 bases unmatched.

This clonotype was seen many times. CDR3 region: CASSFEGLKYNSPLHF. CDR3 in DNA: TGTGCCAGCAGTTTTGAGGGTTTGAAATATAATTCACCCCTCCACTTT. This chain uses TRBV12-3 or TRBV12-4 with TRBJ1-6; unclear D gene. This CDR3 is built from 16 residues. Trimming took 3 bases from V and 4 from J, leaving 13 bases between them.

In regard to this clonotype: One base away lies a much larger clone, so this may be a sequencing read error. This sequence joins TRBV29-1 and TRBJ1-5; D call uncertain. The CDR3 sequence is 13 residues long. Germline V gene lookup returns CDR1 SQVTM and CDR2 ANQGSEA. CDR3: CSVADVSNQPRHF. The CDR3 DNA reads as TGCAGCGTTGCGGACGTTAGCAATCAGCCCCGGCATTTT.

The table lists this clonotype with a few counts. This chain joins TRBV27 and TRBJ2-1; D may be TRBD1 or TRBD2 (5 bases each). This CDR3 contains 14 residues. Germline lookup yields CDR1 MNHEY and CDR2 SMNVEV (reference sequence). V was pared by 3 bases and J by 5 bases, with 11 bases between. The CDR3 DNA reads as TGTGCCAGCAGTTTCCCGGGGACCCACAATGAGCAGTTCTTC. Amino acids: CASSFPGTHNEQFF.

This clonotype appeared many times. The J gene is TRBJ2-2, the V gene TRBV7-2; D remains unclear. Looked up from germline, CDR1 is SGHTA and CDR2 is FQGNSA. Trimming stripped 5 bases from V and 5 bases from J, with 18 bases between. The CDR3 has 16 amino acids. The CDR3 region has the DNA TGTGCCAGCAGCAAACTCGCGTCCCCGGGTACCGGGGAGCTGTTTTTT. Translated: CASSKLASPGTGELFF.

The sample holds many counts of this clonotype. The J gene is TRBJ2-5, the V gene TRBV20-1, with D tentatively TRBD2 (5 bases). V was cut by 3 bases and J by 9 bases, with 20 bases left in between. CDR1 and CDR2 from the germline V gene are DFQATT and SNEGSKA (reference sequence). There are 14 residues in the CDR3. The CDR3 spells CSASFSPPRVAQYF. The CDR3 DNA reads as TGCAGTGCTAGCTTTTCCCCGCCGCGGGTGGCCCAGTACTTC.